Listed here are 10 T cell receptor beta chains from one sample, sequenced in a study of OX40 agonist ivuxolimab in advanced cancers. Clones were sequenced by immunoSEQ multiplex PCR, and TCRdb holds only the in-frame ones, with some missing. The table lists 80,000 to 100,000 clones, roughly nine tenths of them singletons. Material: CD4+ or CD8+ T cells sorted from blood, obtained in a trial of the OX40 agonist ivuxolimab. Receptor source: an adult with an advanced solid tumor such as melanoma, head and neck, liver or kidney cancer.

The chain has TRBV7-9 and TRBJ1-2; no firm D call. The CDR3 contains 15 residues. Germline V lookup: CDR1 SEHNR, CDR2 FQNEAQ (reference sequence). Trimming stripped 1 base from V and 2 bases from J, with 11 bases between. CDR3: CASSLGGESNYGYTF. In DNA form, the CDR3 reads TGTGCCAGCAGCTTAGGAGGTGAATCGAACTATGGCTACACCTTC. The full variable domain, in which reference TRBV7-9 and TRBJ1-2 provide the parts outside the CDR3, is DTGVSQNPRHKITKRGQNVTFRCDPISEHNRLYWYRQTLGQGPEFLTYFQNEAQLEKSRLLSDRFSAERPKGSFSTLEIQRTEQGDSAMYLCASSLGGESNYGYTFGSGTRLTVV.

The genes are TRBV5-4 and TRBJ1-2; 7 nucleotides match TRBD1. The V gene's germline CDR1 is SGHNT and CDR2 YYREEE (reference sequence). This CDR3 region has 14 residues. Losses at the gene ends were 5 bases for V and 5 bases for J; bases not matched to a gene: 9. CDR3: CASRLREQGYGYTF. The DNA for the CDR3 is TGTGCCAGCAGATTACGGGAACAGGGGTATGGCTACACCTTC.

This chain links TRBV19 with TRBJ2-7; D unresolved. The germline V gene encodes CDR1 LNHDA and CDR2 SQIVND (reference sequence). Trimming stripped 5 bases from V and 7 bases from J, with 18 bases between. The CDR3 contains 14 residues. The CDR3 region is CASSSGVRPREQYF. The CDR3 DNA reads TGTGCCAGTAGTTCTGGGGTACGGCCGAGGGAGCAGTACTTC.

J is TRBJ1-3 and V is TRBV15; 8 bases are a match to TRBD1. Germline trimming cut 3 bases from V and 0 bases from J; bases unmatched to any gene: 13. Germline lookup yields CDR1 LNHNV and CDR2 YYDKDF (reference sequence). The CDR3 is 19 amino acids. The CDR3 DNA is TGTGCCACCAGCAGGAAGAGAAGAGACAGGGGAAGCTCTGGAAACACCATATATTTT. It translates to CATSRKRRDRGSSGNTIYF.

V usage is TRBV5-4 and J usage is TRBJ2-6, with D unresolved. V was clipped by 1 base and J by 8 bases, with 10 bases between them. This CDR3 is 14 amino acids long. CDR1 is SGHNT, CDR2 YYREEE, per germline (reference sequence). The CDR3 here is CASSLLAGPNVLTF. The CDR3 coding sequence is TGTGCCAGCAGCTTGCTGGCAGGCCCCAACGTCCTGACTTTC. The full variable domain, with the rest looked up from reference TRBV5-4 and TRBJ2-6, is ETGVTQSPTHLIKTRGQQVTLRCSSQSGHNTVSWYQQALGQGPQFIFQYYREEENGRGNFPPRFSGLQFPNYSSELNVNALELDDSALYLCASSLLAGPNVLTFGAGSRLTVL.

This clone was seen a handful of times. V is TRBV27 and J is TRBJ2-3, with D hard to call. The V gene's germline CDR1 is MNHEY and CDR2 SMNVEV (reference sequence). Trimming left V 3 bases short and J 5 bases short, with 3 bases between. This CDR3 is 11 amino acids long. CDR3 loop: CASSFQDTQYF. CDR3 coding DNA: TGTGCCAGCAGTTTTCAAGATACGCAGTATTTT.

The chain uses TRBV19 and TRBJ2-3, with 7 bases fitting TRBD1. J was trimmed by 7 bases and V by 7 bases; bases with no gene match: 14. The CDR3 extends over 15 amino acids. The germline CDR1 and CDR2 sequences are LNHDA and SQIVND (reference sequence). The CDR3 protein is CASTPPGTAAYTQYF. Written as DNA, the CDR3 is TGTGCCAGTACCCCACCCGGGACAGCGGCTTATACGCAGTATTTT.

In its sample, this clone was seen once. J is TRBJ1-1 and V is TRBV5-6, with D possibly matching TRBD1 (5 bases). CDR3 size: 13 residues. Per germline, CDR1 SGHDT and CDR2 YYEEEE. V was cut by 1 base and J by 2 bases, with 6 bases left in between. Here the CDR3 DNA reads TGTGCCAGCAGCTTGCAGGGTAACACTGAAGCTTTCTTT. It yields the protein CASSLQGNTEAFF. Using reference TRBV5-6 and TRBJ1-1 for the parts outside the CDR3, the full variable domain is DAGVTQSPTHLIKTRGQQVTLRCSPKSGHDTVSWYQQALGQGPQFIFQYYEEEERQRGNFPDRFSGHQFPNYSSELNVNALLLGDSALYLCASSLQGNTEAFFGQGTRLTVV.

The chain employs TRBV11-3 and TRBJ1-5; TRBD1 might be the D (6 bases). The germline V gene has CDR1 SGHNT and CDR2 YENEEA. CDR3 length: 14 residues. V shed 9 bases and J shed 4 bases, with 16 bases lying between them. Here the CDR3 reads CARGAGVVNQPQHF. The CDR3 coding sequence is TGTGCCAGGGGGGCCGGGGTGGTGAATCAGCCCCAGCATTTT.

This chain uses TRBV5-1 with TRBJ2-1; 10 nucleotides agree with TRBD2. Looked up from germline, CDR1 is SGHRS and CDR2 is YFSETQ. Trimming cost V 2 bases and J 9 bases; bases outside gene matches: 14. This CDR3 has 17 amino acids. The CDR3 DNA is TGCGCCAGCAGCTTACCCCGGCCTAGCGGGGGCGGATCTGAGCAGTTCTTC. Amino acid sequence: CASSLPRPSGGGSEQFF.